This TCR beta chain was identified in a study of blood T cell repertoires in COVID-19. The overall study: Samples taken during acute and convalescent COVID-19 were collected in the United States, Italy and Spain. Nucleic acid was either cDNA or gDNA, and it came from T cells, B-cell-depleted T cells, or PBMCs.

Only in-frame clones appear in the TCRdb table, and some are missing; sequencing was by immunoSEQ multiplex PCR. This sample yields roughly 210,000 clones, of which around 84% are seen a single time; about 10% belongs to the top ten. Trimming took 6 bases from V and 8 from J; bases not matched to a gene: 6. The CDR3 is 12 amino acids. Enrolment of Seattle patients took place during active infection, and they were followed longitudinally. This receptor was identified in a woman older than 75 with COVID-19, enrolled during active disease. The specimen sequenced was peripheral blood. V is TRBV12-3 or TRBV12-4 and J is TRBJ1-2; 7 bases are a match to TRBD1. This chain's CDR3 is CASRSTGDGYTF. CDR3 nucleotide sequence: TGTGCCAGCAGGAGCACAGGGGACGGCTACACCTTC.